The subject of this entry is one T cell receptor beta chain. The antigen it binds to is not known. No base qualities exist here, and no much larger clone lies one base off it. The library was built by means of 5' RACE. These reads were obtained on an Illumina HiSeq 2500. A second PCR of about 6 to 11 cycles was run with a J-beta primer mix and a sample-barcoded 5' primer. A template-switch 5' adaptor carrying 12 random nucleotides introduced a unique molecular identifier onto each TCR beta cDNA molecule. Each sample yielded at least 2.5 million CDR3-containing paired-end reads. All of the RNA was converted into first-strand cDNA using the Mint cDNA synthesis kit, with a TRBC-specific oligonucleotide serving as the primer. All cDNA was treated with uracil-DNA glycosylase and then went through a first 18-cycle PCR with the universal primers M1SS and BC2_uni_R. From the authors' description of their analysis: For normalization, 1 million high-quality reads were randomly selected from each sample, with every read carrying a distinct molecular identifier. Reads sharing molecular identifiers were discarded rather than binned into consensus sequences. MiTCR, run with a Q25 quality threshold and the strictest error-elimination algorithm, handled CDR3 identification, clonotype clustering and error correction. A nonparametric unseen species model using Euler transformation provided a lower-bound estimate of total TCR beta diversity. Through fastp at Q25 and MiXCR, TCRdb rebuilt clones from the public reads, retaining in-frame beta chains. Rows are combined by CDR3 protein, so each entry shows the most common genes and DNA. In this record, the V and J calls reflect TCRdb's handling and not the investigators' own analysis. The sample table shows about 1.5 million distinct CDR3 sequences, and approximately 42% are seen once. Roughly 3.7% of the sample is taken by the ten largest.

This sample is drawn from a study of blood T cells in healthy people across ages (dated by TCRdb to the mid-2010s). The study in broad terms: In model experiments, template switching captured roughly one uniquely barcoded TCR beta cDNA molecule for every two T cells. To avoid experimental bias, donors of different ages were spread randomly across the sequencing lanes. The study measured age-related changes in TCR beta repertoire diversity using deep sequencing normalized with unique cDNA molecular identifiers. Four age groups were formed from the donors: young (average approximately 17 years), middle-aged (approximately 40), aged (approximately 60) and long-lived (82). The study analyzed two additional independent replicas of 1 million unique cDNA reads from the same blood draw for two donors, one aged 18 to 29 and one aged 80 or older. The paper's findings and limits, for the study overall: Since profiling was done on bulk unsorted PBMCs, naive and antigen-experienced compartments could not be conclusively compared. As age increased, observed TCR beta diversity per million T cells dropped in a roughly linear way, and a significant reduction was already evident by age about 40. Estimates of total diversity from one million sequenced T cells were regarded as lower bounds and underestimates. Compared with the aged group, the long-lived group had more naive CD4+ T cells, fewer expanded clones and increased TCR diversity, a pattern suggesting age selection. A strong correlation was found between observed TCR beta diversity and the percentage of naive T cells measured by flow cytometry. Because donor CMV infection status was unknown, age-related changes in expanded clonotypes were potentially confounded.

The donors were about 40 Caucasian individuals from Russia, aged roughly 6 to 100 years, who were systemically healthy. Approximately 9.3 milliliters of peripheral blood were collected from each donor into EDTA-treated Vacutainer tubes. Ficoll-Paque density-gradient centrifugation was used to isolate PBMCs, with at least 6 million per sample. Trizol reagent was used to extract total RNA from PBMCs, with at least 6 micrograms per sample. For every donor, an aliquot of PBMCs went through flow cytometry to measure the percentages of naive CD45RAhigh/CD27high T cells. The sample taken for sequencing was blood. The clonotype originates from a young woman in good health.

The base sequence is TGTGCCAGTAACAGGGCTCCCCAAGAGACCCAGTACTTC. It codes for CASNRAPQETQYF. The sequence joins TRBV2 to TRBJ2-5; TRBD1 is a possible D gene, resting on 6 matching bases. V was cut back by 9 bases and J by 1 base, leaving a gap of 12 bases between them. The CDR3, from cysteine to phenylalanine, totals 13 residues. Solely the CDR3 DNA is kept, with 39 bases framed from the first base. In the germline V gene, CDR1 corresponds to SNHLY and CDR2 to FYNNEI.